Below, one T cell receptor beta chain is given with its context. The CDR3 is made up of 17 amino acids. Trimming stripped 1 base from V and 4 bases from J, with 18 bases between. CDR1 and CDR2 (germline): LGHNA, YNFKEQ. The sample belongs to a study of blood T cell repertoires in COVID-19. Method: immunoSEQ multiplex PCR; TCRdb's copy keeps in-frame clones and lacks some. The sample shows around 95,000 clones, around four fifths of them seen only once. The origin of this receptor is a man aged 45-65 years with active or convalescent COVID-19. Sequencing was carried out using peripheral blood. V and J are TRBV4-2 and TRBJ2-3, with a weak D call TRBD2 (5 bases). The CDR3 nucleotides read TGTGCCAGCAGCCAAGCACAGACTATCCGGGAAGCAGATACGCAGTATTTT. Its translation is CASSQAQTIREADTQYF.